Listed here are 20 T cell receptor beta chains from one sample, sequenced in a study of blood T cell repertoires in COVID-19. Some clones are missing from TCRdb's copy, which holds only in-frame ones; the method was immunoSEQ multiplex PCR. Seen here are approximately 300,000 clones, around 86% observed once, and the top ten hold 1%. The material sequenced was peripheral blood. Receptor source: a man aged 45-60 years with active or convalescent COVID-19.

V is TRBV23-1 and J is TRBJ2-1; 13 nucleotides align to TRBD2. TRBV23-1 is annotated as an ORF whose role is uncertain. The CDR3 extends over 14 amino acids. With 10 bases clipped from V and 7 bases from J, the junction kept 7 bases outside the gene matches. The CDR3 DNA reads as TGCGCCACGGAGACTAGCGGGGGGTATAATGAGCAGTTCTTC. It translates to CATETSGGYNEQFF.

The rearrangement links TRBV19 to TRBJ1-1; D gene uncertain. The CDR3 is 14 residues long. Trimming removed 7 bases from V and 3 bases from J, with 15 bases in between. Germline CDR1 and CDR2: LNHDA and SQIVND (reference sequence). The CDR3 reads CASKQGGRHTEAFF. The CDR3 nucleotides read TGTGCCAGTAAACAAGGAGGCCGTCACACTGAAGCTTTCTTT. Full variable domain (rest looked up from reference TRBV19 and TRBJ1-1): DGGITQSPKYLFRKEGQNVTLSCEQNLNHDAMYWYRQDPGQGLRLIYYSQIVNDFQKGDIAEGYSVSREKKESFPLTVTSAQKNPTAFYLCASKQGGRHTEAFFGQGTRLTVV.

In nucleotides, the CDR3 is TGTGCCAGCAGGGACAGTACGTCAAACTATGGCTACACCTTC. Protein sequence: CASRDSTSNYGYTF. The V call is TRBV28, the J call TRBJ1-2; a weak D match, TRBD1 (6 bases). CDR1 is MDHEN and CDR2 is SYDVKM in the germline V gene. This CDR3 has 14 amino acids. The ends were cut back, 6 bases at V and 2 bases at J, with 13 bases in the middle.

The genes are TRBV5-4 and TRBJ2-7; 8 nucleotides agree with TRBD2. Per the germline V gene, CDR1 is SGHNT and CDR2 is YYREEE (reference sequence). The CDR3 length is 14 residues. V dropped 4 bases and J dropped 2; count of bases not matched to a gene: 5. CDR3 region: CASSPGGGTYEQYF. CDR3 DNA: TGTGCCAGCAGCCCGGGAGGGGGTACCTACGAGCAGTACTTC.

In regard to this clone: Other DNA sequences in this specimen translate into the identical CDR3. The chain joins TRBV28 to TRBJ1-2; TRBD1 agrees at 8 bases. This CDR3 region has 13 residues. Germline V gene lookup returns CDR1 MDHEN and CDR2 SYDVKM. Losses at the gene ends were 6 bases for V and 7 bases for J; bases not matched to a gene: 7. The CDR3 reads CASSSGQGGGYTF. The CDR3 DNA is TGTGCCAGCAGCTCCGGACAGGGAGGTGGCTACACCTTC.

The rearrangement uses TRBV6-5 and TRBJ1-5, with a possible D match to TRBD1 (5 bases). CDR1 is MNHEY and CDR2 is SVGAGI in the germline V gene. V lost 5 bases, J lost 0 bases, and 8 bases lay in between. The CDR3 runs 14 residues. The CDR3 DNA follows: TGTGCCAGCAGTCGGACATATAGCAATCAGCCCCAGCATTTT. Its translation: CASSRTYSNQPQHF.

About this clone itself: The sample carries other DNA sequences with the same CDR3. CDR3 coding DNA: TGCGCCAGCAGCCTATCCCAAGAGACCCAGTACTTC. This gives the protein CASSLSQETQYF. The chain uses TRBV5-1 and TRBJ2-5; D gene unclear. V gave up 4 bases and J gave up 1 base, with 5 bases separating them. Germline CDR1 and CDR2: SGHRS and YFSETQ. This CDR3 has 12 amino acids.

The CDR3 nucleotides are TGTGCCAGCAGTATCAGGGGTTCAAGTGGCTACACCTTC. Translating it yields CASSIRGSSGYTF. V gene TRBV12-3 or TRBV12-4 combines with J gene TRBJ1-2; TRBD1 might be the D (6 bases). V lost 5 bases, J lost 7 bases, and 14 bases lay in between. The CDR3 totals 13 residues.

The chain uses TRBV7-9 and TRBJ2-5; the match to TRBD1 covers 9 bases. Trimming removed 1 base from V and 4 bases from J; junction bases left unmatched: 1. The germline V gene encodes CDR1 SEHNR and CDR2 FQNEAQ (reference sequence). The CDR3 runs 14 residues. Here the CDR3 DNA reads TGTGCCAGCAGCTTAGGGACAGGGGCAGAGACCCAGTACTTC. This sequence encodes CASSLGTGAETQYF.

This chain uses TRBV24-1 with TRBJ1-1; 7 bases agree with TRBD1. The CDR3 sequence is 14 residues long. Germline V gene lookup returns CDR1 KGHDR and CDR2 SFDVKD. The V gene end was trimmed by 2 bases and the J gene end by 4 bases; junction bases not matched to a gene: 3. DNA of the CDR3: TGTGCCACCAGTGATTCCCAGGGGGGCACTGAAGCTTTCTTT. Encoded protein: CATSDSQGGTEAFF.

The V and J genes are TRBV6-2 or TRBV6-3 and TRBJ1-1; D may be TRBD1 (5 bases). The V and J ends lost 2 bases and 5 bases respectively, with 24 bases between them. This CDR3 spans 18 amino acids. In germline, CDR1 is MNHEY, CDR2 SVGEGT. Here the CDR3 reads CASSYPPHGSPRQTEAFF. CDR3 DNA: TGTGCCAGCAGTTACCCACCCCACGGGAGCCCACGACAGACTGAAGCTTTCTTT.

This clone was recorded only once. This chain joins TRBV2 and TRBJ1-2, with TRBD1 as a possible D gene (5 bases). The CDR3 length is 13 residues. Deletions cut 8 bases from V and 6 bases from J, with 16 bases between. CDR1 is SNHLY, CDR2 FYNNEI, per germline. Written as DNA, the CDR3 is TGTGCCAGCGAAGGATCAGGGAGGAATGGCTACACCTTC. Translating gives CASEGSGRNGYTF.

This clone came up a few times. J is TRBJ1-2 and V is TRBV7-9, with 7 bases lining up with TRBD1. The V and J ends lost 2 bases and 0 bases, in that order; junction bases with no gene match: 6. Germline values: CDR1 SEHNR, CDR2 FQNEAQ (reference sequence). This CDR3 is 16 amino acids long. Here the CDR3 DNA reads TGTGCCAGCAGCTTAAAGCCAGGGGGGCCTAACTATGGCTACACCTTC. Translating it yields CASSLKPGGPNYGYTF.

The J gene is TRBJ2-1, the V gene TRBV11-2, with D tentatively TRBD1 (6 bases). The ends were cut back, 5 bases at V and 0 bases at J, with 17 bases in the middle. The CDR3 contains 17 residues. Per the germline V gene, CDR1 is SGHAT and CDR2 is FQNNGV. CDR3 sequence (DNA): TGTGCCAGCAGCCGATTATACAGGGAGAGCTCCTACAATGAGCAGTTCTTC. This encodes CASSRLYRESSYNEQFF.

This clone appeared a few times. CDR3 residues: CASSFGTSRGNEQFF. In nucleotides, the CDR3 is TGCGCCAGCAGCTTTGGGACTAGCAGGGGAAATGAGCAGTTCTTC. The V gene is TRBV5-1, the J gene TRBJ2-1; 9 bases align to TRBD2. The CDR3 has 15 residues. Germline CDR1 and CDR2: SGHRS and YFSETQ. After removal of 2 bases from V and 7 bases from J, the junction contained 7 bases not matched to a gene. Full variable domain (outside the CDR3, taken from reference TRBV5-1 and TRBJ2-1): KAGVTQTPRYLIKTRGQQVTLSCSPISGHRSVSWYQQTPGQGLQFLFEYFSETQRNKGNFPGRFSGRQFSNSRSEMNVSTLELGDSALYLCASSFGTSRGNEQFFGPGTRLTVL.

CDR3 sequence: CAITPGLARRPEQFF. The DNA of the CDR3 is TGTGCCATCACACCGGGACTAGCGAGACGCCCAGAGCAGTTCTTC. The chain has TRBV10-3 and TRBJ2-1; 10 nucleotides agree with TRBD2. V lost 7 bases and J lost 10; bases outside the gene matches: 13. Germline V gene data show CDR1 as ENHRY and CDR2 as SYGVKD. The CDR3 sequence is 15 residues long.

The genes are TRBV2 and TRBJ1-2; no definite D call. The CDR3 has 14 residues. The V end was cut by 1 base, the J end by 3 bases, with 9 bases between. Germline V lookup: CDR1 SNHLY, CDR2 FYNNEI. CDR3 loop: CASSEGGGYYGYTF. The CDR3 coding sequence is TGTGCCAGCAGTGAAGGCGGCGGCTACTATGGCTACACCTTC.

The chain links TRBV15 to TRBJ2-3; 7 nucleotides align to TRBD2. CDR3 length: 16 residues. Per the germline V gene, CDR1 is LNHNV and CDR2 is YYDKDF (reference sequence). V trimming: 3 bases; J trimming: 4 bases; junction bases outside the gene matches: 10. CDR3 sequence (DNA): TGTGCCACCAGCAGTCGGGGGGAGGGAGACCCAGATACGCAGTATTTT. Amino acids: CATSSRGEGDPDTQYF.

The CDR3 sequence is CASSERNSPLHF. CDR3 in DNA: TGTGCCAGCAGTGAGAGAAATTCACCCCTCCACTTT. The rearrangement joins TRBV28 to TRBJ1-6; D is unclear. V lost 5 bases and J lost 7, with 6 bases in between. The CDR3 covers 12 residues. Germline V gene sequence: CDR1 MDHEN, CDR2 SYDVKM.

The chain has TRBV11-2 and TRBJ2-7, with a weak D call TRBD2 (6 bases). The CDR3 has 14 amino acids. V lost 4 bases to trimming and J lost 6 bases, with 16 bases between them. CDR1 and CDR2 (germline): SGHAT, FQNNGV. The CDR3 DNA follows: TGTGCCAGCAGCTCGGCAGGTCGGGGGATCGAGCAGTACTTC. It yields the protein CASSSAGRGIEQYF.